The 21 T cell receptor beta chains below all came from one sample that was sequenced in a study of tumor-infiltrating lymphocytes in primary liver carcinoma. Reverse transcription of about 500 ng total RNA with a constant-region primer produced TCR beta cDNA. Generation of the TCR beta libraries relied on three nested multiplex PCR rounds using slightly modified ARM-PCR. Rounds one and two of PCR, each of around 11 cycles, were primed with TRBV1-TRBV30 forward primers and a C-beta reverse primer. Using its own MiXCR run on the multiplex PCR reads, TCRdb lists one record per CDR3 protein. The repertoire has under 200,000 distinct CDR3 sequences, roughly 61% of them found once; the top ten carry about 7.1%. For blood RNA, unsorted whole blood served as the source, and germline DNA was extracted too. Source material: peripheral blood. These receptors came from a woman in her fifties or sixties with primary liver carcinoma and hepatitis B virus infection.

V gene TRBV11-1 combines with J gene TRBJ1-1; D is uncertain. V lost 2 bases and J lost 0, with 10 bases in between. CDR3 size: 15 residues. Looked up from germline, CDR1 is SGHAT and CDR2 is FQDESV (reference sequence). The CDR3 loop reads CASSLFRRVNTEAFF. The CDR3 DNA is TGTGCCAGCAGCTTATTCAGACGGGTGAACACTGAAGCTTTCTTT.

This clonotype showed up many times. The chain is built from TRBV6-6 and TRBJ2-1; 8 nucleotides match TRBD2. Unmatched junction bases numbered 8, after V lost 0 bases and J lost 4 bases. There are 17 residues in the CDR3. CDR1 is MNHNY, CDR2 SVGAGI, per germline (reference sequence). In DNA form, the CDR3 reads TGTGCCAGCAGTTACTCGGGGATTAGCGGGGTATACAATGAGCAGTTCTTC. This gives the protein CASSYSGISGVYNEQFF.

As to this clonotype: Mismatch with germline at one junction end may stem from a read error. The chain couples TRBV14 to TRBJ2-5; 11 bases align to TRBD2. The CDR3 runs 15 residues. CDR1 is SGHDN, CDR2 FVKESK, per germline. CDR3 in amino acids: CASSRTSGFLYEQYF. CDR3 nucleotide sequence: TGTGCCAGCAGCCGGACTAGCGGGTTCCTTTACGAGCAGTATTTC.

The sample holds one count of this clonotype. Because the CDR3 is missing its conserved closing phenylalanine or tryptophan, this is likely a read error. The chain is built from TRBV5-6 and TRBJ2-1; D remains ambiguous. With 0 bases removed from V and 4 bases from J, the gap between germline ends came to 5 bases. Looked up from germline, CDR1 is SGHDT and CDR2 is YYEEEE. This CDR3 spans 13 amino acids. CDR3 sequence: CASSLGQYNEQFI. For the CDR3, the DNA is TGTGCCAGCAGCTTGGGTCAGTACAATGAGCAGTTCATC.

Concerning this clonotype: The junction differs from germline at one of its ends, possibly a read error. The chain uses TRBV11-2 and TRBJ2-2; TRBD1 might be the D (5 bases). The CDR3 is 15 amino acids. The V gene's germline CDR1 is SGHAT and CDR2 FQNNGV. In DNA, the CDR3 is TGCGCCAGCAACTTAGAGTCAGGGTTCATCGGGGAGCTGTTTTTT. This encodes CASNLESGFIGELFF.

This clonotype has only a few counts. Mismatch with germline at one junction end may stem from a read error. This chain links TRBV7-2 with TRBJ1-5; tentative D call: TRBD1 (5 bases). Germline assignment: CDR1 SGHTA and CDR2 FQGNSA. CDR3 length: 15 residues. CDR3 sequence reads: CASSLGVRVGQPQHF. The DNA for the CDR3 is TGTGCCAGCAGTTTAGGAGTCAGGGTCGGTCAGCCCCAGCATTTT.

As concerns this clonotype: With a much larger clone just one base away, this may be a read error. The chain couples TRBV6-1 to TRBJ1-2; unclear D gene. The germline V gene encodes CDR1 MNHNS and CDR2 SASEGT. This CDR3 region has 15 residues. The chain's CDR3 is CASSDKVGRAYVYTF. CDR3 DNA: TGTGCCAGCAGTGATAAAGTCGGGCGTGCCTATGTCTACACCTTC.

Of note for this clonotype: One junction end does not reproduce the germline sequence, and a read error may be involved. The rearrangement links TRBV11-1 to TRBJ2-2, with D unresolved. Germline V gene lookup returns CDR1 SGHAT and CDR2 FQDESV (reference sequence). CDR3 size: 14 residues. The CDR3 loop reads CASTLLPNSGELFF. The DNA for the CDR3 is TGTGCCAGCACCTTACTGCCGAACAGCGGGGAGCTGTTTTTT.

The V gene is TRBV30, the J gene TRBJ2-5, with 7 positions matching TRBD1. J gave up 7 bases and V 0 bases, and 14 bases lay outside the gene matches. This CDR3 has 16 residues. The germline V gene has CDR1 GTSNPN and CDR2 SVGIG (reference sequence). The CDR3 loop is CAWSVPDRVRFGTQYF. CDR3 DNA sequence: TGTGCCTGGAGTGTACCCGACAGGGTTAGGTTCGGGACCCAGTACTTC.

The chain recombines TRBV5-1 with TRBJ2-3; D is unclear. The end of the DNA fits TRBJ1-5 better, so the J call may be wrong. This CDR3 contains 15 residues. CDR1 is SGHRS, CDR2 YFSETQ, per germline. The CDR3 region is CASGAMRYSGDTQHF. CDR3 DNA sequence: TGCGCCAGCGGCGCGATGCGTTATAGCGGAGATACGCAGCATTTT.

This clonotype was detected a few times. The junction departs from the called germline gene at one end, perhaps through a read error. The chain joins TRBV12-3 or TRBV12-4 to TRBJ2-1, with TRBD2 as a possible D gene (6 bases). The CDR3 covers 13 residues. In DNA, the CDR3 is TGTGCTAGCGCTCCTGGGCAAGCGGGTGAGCACTTCTTC. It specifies CASAPGQAGEHFF.

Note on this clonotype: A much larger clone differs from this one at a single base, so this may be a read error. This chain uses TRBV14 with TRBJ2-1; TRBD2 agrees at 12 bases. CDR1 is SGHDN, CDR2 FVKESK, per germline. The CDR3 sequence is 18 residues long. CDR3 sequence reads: CGSSTRTSGIDSYNEQFF. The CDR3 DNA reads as TGTGGCAGCAGCACTCGGACTAGCGGGATTGACTCCTACAATGAGCAGTTCTTC.

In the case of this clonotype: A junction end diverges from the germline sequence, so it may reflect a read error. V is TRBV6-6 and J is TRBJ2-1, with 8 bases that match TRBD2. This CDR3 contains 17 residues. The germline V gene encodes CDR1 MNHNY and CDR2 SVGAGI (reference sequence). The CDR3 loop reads CASGYSGISGVHNEQFF. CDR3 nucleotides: TGTGCCAGCGGTTACTCGGGGATTAGCGGGGTACACAATGAGCAGTTCTTC.

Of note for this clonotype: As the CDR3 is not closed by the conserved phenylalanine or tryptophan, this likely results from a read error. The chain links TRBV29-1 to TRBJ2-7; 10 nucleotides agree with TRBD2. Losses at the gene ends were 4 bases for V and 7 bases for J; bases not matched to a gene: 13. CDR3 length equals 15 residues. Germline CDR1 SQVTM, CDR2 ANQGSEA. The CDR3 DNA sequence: TGCAGCGTTGGTCCACCTAGCGGGAGCCCGGGTGAGCAGTACATC. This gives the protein CSVGPPSGSPGEQYI.

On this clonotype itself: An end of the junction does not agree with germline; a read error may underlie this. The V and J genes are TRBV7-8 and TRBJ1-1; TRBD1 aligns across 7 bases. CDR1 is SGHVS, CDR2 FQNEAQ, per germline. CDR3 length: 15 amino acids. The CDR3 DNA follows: TGTGGCAGCAGTTTAGTAACAGGGGCGAACACTGAAGCTTTCTTT. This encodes CGSSLVTGANTEAFF.

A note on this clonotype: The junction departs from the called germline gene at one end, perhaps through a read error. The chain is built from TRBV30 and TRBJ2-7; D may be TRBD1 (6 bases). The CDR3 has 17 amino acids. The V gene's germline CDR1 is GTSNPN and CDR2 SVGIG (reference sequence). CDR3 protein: CAWSVLRVSGAGDEQYF. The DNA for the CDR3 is TGCGCCTGGAGTGTATTACGAGTTTCAGGGGCCGGCGACGAGCAGTACTTC.

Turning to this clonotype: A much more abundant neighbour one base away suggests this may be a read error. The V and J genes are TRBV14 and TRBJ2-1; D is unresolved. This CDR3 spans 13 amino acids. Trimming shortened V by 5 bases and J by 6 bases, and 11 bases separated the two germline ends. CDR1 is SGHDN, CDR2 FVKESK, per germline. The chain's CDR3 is CASSFNVGNEQFF. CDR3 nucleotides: TGTGCCAGCAGCTTCAACGTGGGCAATGAGCAGTTCTTC.

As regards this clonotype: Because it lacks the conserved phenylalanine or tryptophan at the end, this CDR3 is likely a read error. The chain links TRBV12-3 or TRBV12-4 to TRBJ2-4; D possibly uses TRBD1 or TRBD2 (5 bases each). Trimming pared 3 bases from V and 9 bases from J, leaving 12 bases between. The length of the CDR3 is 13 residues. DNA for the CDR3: TGTGCCAGCAGTTTCGGGGACGCCGGCATTCAGTACCTC. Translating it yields CASSFGDAGIQYL.

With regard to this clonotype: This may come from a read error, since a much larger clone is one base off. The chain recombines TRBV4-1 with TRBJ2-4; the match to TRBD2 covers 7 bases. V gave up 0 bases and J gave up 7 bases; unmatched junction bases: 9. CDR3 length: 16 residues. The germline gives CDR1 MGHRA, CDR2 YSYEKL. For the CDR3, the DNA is TGCGCCAGCAGCCAAGAGGGGAGGGGAGGCAATAACATTCAGTACTTC. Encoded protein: CASSQEGRGGNNIQYF.

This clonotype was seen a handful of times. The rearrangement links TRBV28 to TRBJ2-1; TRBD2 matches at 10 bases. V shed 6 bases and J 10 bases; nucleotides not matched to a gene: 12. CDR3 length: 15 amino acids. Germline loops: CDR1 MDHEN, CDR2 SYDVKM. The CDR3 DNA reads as TGTGCCAGCAGCATCCAGCTAGCGGGAGTAGGGGAGCAGTTCTTC. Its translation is CASSIQLAGVGEQFF.

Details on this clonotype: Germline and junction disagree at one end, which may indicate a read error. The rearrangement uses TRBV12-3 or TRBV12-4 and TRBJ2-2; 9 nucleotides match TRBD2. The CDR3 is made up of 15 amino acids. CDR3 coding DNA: TGTGCCAGCAGTCCTGGACTAGCGAGCGCCGGGGAGCTGCTTTTT. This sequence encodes CASSPGLASAGELLF.